This TCR beta chain was profiled in a study of blood T cell repertoires in COVID-19. Generated by immunoSEQ multiplex PCR, the TCRdb table keeps only in-frame clones and is missing some. This sample has 230,000 or so clones, with 80% to 90% found just once. This clone was counted once. The V gene's germline CDR1 is SGHNT and CDR2 YYREEE (reference sequence). This CDR3 is built from 12 residues. V gave up 2 bases and J gave up 13 bases, with 13 bases separating them. The receptor comes from a woman of 80 years or more with COVID-19, enrolled during active disease. The chain is built from TRBV5-4 and TRBJ1-5; a weak D match, TRBD1 (6 bases). Input material: peripheral blood. DNA for the CDR3: TGTGCCAGCAGCTTACCCGGACAGCTTCAGCATTTT. It codes for CASSLPGQLQHF.